This is a list of T cell receptor beta chains from one sample in a study of Graves' ophthalmopathy and Graves' hyperthyroidism. TCRdb re-called the multiplex PCR reads with MiXCR, one entry per CDR3 protein. Here the sample spans hundreds of thousands of distinct CDR3 sequences, 22% being singletons. Sequencing used peripheral blood. Receptor source: a woman between 18 and 30 years old with stable Graves' hyperthyroidism. Some clones in this sample may be carry-over from other donors' samples. The CDR3 runs from the conserved cysteine through the conserved F or W. A D gene is named only where the DNA matches it firmly. A clone size is listed for some rows: how often the clone was seen (once, few, many), or a class if it is expanded.

J gene,D gene,V gene,clone size,CDR3 protein,CDR3 DNA
TRBJ2-7,TRBD2,TRBV20-1,many,CSAGGVLEQYF,TGCAGTGCTGGGGGGGTACTAGAGCAGTACTTC
TRBJ2-2,-,TRBV11-2,many,CASSLDPAAGELFF,TGTGCCAGCAGCTTGGACCCCGCGGCCGGGGAGCTGTTTTTT
TRBJ2-2,-,TRBV24-1,-,CATSDHGSNTGELFF,TGTGCCACCAGTGATCACGGGTCGAACACCGGGGAGCTGTTTTTT
TRBJ2-7,-,TRBV7-9,many,CASSWPAGLDEQYF,TGTGCCAGCAGCTGGCCGGCAGGGCTGGACGAGCAGTACTTC
TRBJ1-2,-,TRBV11-2,many,CASSLYEGGPYGYTF,TGTGCCAGCAGCTTATATGAGGGTGGGCCCTATGGCTACACCTTC
TRBJ1-1,-,TRBV12-3/TRBV12-4,-,CASSQYMNTEAFF,TGTGCCAGCAGTCAGTACATGAACACTGAAGCTTTCTTT
TRBJ2-1,TRBD2,TRBV6-2/TRBV6-3,-,CASSPSPAGAYNEKFF,TGTGCCAGCAGCCCCTCTCCAGCGGGGGCCTACAATGAGAAGTTCTTC
TRBJ2-5,-,TRBV6-5,many,CASSYSRIGAETQYF,TGTGCCAGCAGTTACTCGAGAATTGGGGCAGAGACCCAGTACTTC
TRBJ2-2,-,TRBV5-1,many,CASSQVETGELFF,TGCGCCAGCAGCCAGGTCGAGACCGGGGAGCTGTTTTTT
TRBJ2-5,-,TRBV6-5,few,CASSYSLQGGQETQYF,TGTGCCAGCAGTTACTCCCTGCAGGGGGGGCAAGAGACCCAGTACTTC
TRBJ2-7,-,TRBV6-5,-,CASSWETASGEQYF,TGTGCCAGCAGTTGGGAGACAGCTTCTGGTGAGCAGTACTTC
TRBJ2-5,-,TRBV11-2,many,CASRFGVFQETQYF,TGTGCCAGCAGATTTGGGGTTTTCCAAGAGACCCAGTACTTC
TRBJ1-2,-,TRBV27,many,CASSTYVGDYGYTF,TGTGCCAGCAGTACCTATGTGGGGGACTATGGCTACACCTTC
TRBJ1-5,-,TRBV6-4,many,CAGRRLKGGSNQPQHF,TGTGCCGGCAGACGCCTTAAAGGGGGTAGCAATCAGCCCCAGCATTTT
TRBJ1-1,TRBD1,TRBV6-5,many,CASNPTGVWSEAFF,TGTGCCAGCAACCCGACAGGGGTCTGGTCTGAAGCTTTCTTT
TRBJ1-2,-,TRBV6-2/TRBV6-3,-,CASSDPGKDGYTF,TGTGCCAGCAGTGACCCGGGGAAGGATGGCTACACCTTC
TRBJ1-1,-,TRBV6-1,many,CASSLSQVVNTEAFF,TGTGCCAGCAGTCTTTCACAGGTGGTAAACACTGAAGCTTTCTTT
TRBJ2-5,-,TRBV7-2,many,CASSLDGRRGETQYF,TGTGCCAGCAGCTTGGACGGGAGGAGGGGGGAGACCCAGTACTTC
TRBJ2-2,-,TRBV2,-,CASRPLGRGPNTGELFF,TGTGCCAGCAGGCCCTTGGGGCGGGGGCCGAACACCGGGGAGCTGTTTTTT
TRBJ1-2,-,TRBV20-1,many,CLVGPNYGYTF,TGCCTAGTTGGGCCTAACTATGGCTACACCTTC
TRBJ2-5,-,TRBV6-1,few,CASSDWGLGETQYF,TGTGCCAGCAGTGATTGGGGTCTTGGGGAGACCCAGTACTTC
TRBJ1-1,TRBD1,TRBV6-1,few,CASLDRGFMNTEAFF,TGTGCCAGCCTAGACAGGGGCTTCATGAACACTGAAGCTTTCTTT
TRBJ2-2,TRBD2,TRBV12-3/TRBV12-4,many,CASRIPGLAGTNTGELFF,TGTGCCAGCAGAATCCCGGGACTAGCGGGTACGAACACCGGGGAGCTGTTTTTT
TRBJ2-2,-,TRBV12-3/TRBV12-4,many,CASSFKLEWAGELFF,TGTGCCAGCAGTTTTAAACTAGAGTGGGCCGGGGAGCTGTTTTTT
TRBJ1-5,-,TRBV28,many,CASSTPGESNQPQHF,TGTGCCAGCAGTACTCCCGGGGAAAGCAATCAGCCCCAGCATTTT
TRBJ1-5,-,TRBV2,many,CASSEAVGTQHF,TGTGCCAGCAGTGAAGCGGTCGGTACCCAGCATTTT
TRBJ2-7,TRBD1,TRBV12-3/TRBV12-4,many,CASSPGTGGREQYF,TGTGCCAGCAGTCCCGGGACAGGGGGCAGGGAGCAGTACTTC
TRBJ2-5,TRBD1,TRBV7-2,many,CASSPTGTGSRQYF,TGTGCCAGCAGCCCGACTGGGACAGGGTCACGGCAGTACTTC
TRBJ2-7,-,TRBV12-3/TRBV12-4,many,CASTPGPQATYEQYF,TGTGCCAGCACCCCCGGGCCGCAGGCAACCTACGAGCAGTACTTC
TRBJ2-2,-,TRBV6-1,-,CATRAGVNTGELFF,TGTGCCACCAGAGCAGGGGTAAACACCGGGGAGCTGTTTTTT
TRBJ2-2,-,TRBV14,-,CASSPATSYGELFF,TGTGCCAGCAGCCCGGCTACCTCCTACGGGGAGCTGTTTTTT
TRBJ1-6,-,TRBV28,-,CASSRTVGGNSPLHF,TGTGCCAGCAGTAGGACAGTCGGGGGTAATTCACCCCTCCACTTT
TRBJ2-7,-,TRBV20-1,many,CSASEGSYEQYF,TGCAGTGCTAGTGAAGGGTCCTACGAGCAGTACTTC
TRBJ1-5,-,TRBV2,many,CASSGQVSSNQPQHF,TGTGCCAGCAGTGGACAGGTGTCTAGCAATCAGCCCCAGCATTTT
TRBJ1-6,-,TRBV10-3,few,CAISEMRGDNSPLHF,TGTGCCATCAGTGAAATGAGGGGTGATAATTCACCCCTCCACTTT
TRBJ1-5,-,TRBV27,-,CASSFPTEPSNQPQHF,TGTGCCAGCAGTTTCCCGACTGAACCTAGCAATCAGCCCCAGCATTTT
TRBJ1-1,-,TRBV13,many,CASSSGDRGEAFF,TGTGCCAGCAGCTCCGGGGACCGGGGCGAAGCTTTCTTT
TRBJ1-5,-,TRBV19,once,CASSGKVSNQPQHF,TGTGCCAGTAGTGGGAAGGTTAGCAATCAGCCCCAGCATTTT
TRBJ2-2,-,TRBV30,many,CAWTLGRGELFF,TGTGCCTGGACACTAGGTCGCGGGGAGCTGTTTTTT
TRBJ2-1,-,TRBV4-2,few,CASSPLPLRDSTVSYNEQFF,TGTGCCAGCAGCCCCCTACCCTTACGAGACTCGACCGTTTCCTACAATGAGCAGTTCTTC
TRBJ2-2,-,TRBV27,few,CASSSLGTEHTGELFF,TGTGCCAGCAGCTCCCTCGGCACGGAGCACACCGGGGAGCTGTTTTTT
TRBJ2-5,-,TRBV20-1,many,CSARAQLAETQYF,TGCAGTGCTAGAGCCCAGCTAGCAGAGACCCAGTACTTC
TRBJ2-2,TRBD2,TRBV15,many,CATRGTSGTGELFF,TGTGCCACCAGAGGGACTAGCGGCACCGGGGAGCTGTTTTTT
TRBJ1-6,TRBD1,TRBV5-1,-,CASSFRDRKSSYNSPLHF,TGCGCCAGCAGCTTCCGGGACAGGAAAAGCTCCTATAATTCACCCCTCCACTTT
TRBJ2-5,-,TRBV19,-,CASSMDKFKGTQYF,TGTGCCAGTAGTATGGATAAGTTCAAAGGGACCCAGTACTTC
TRBJ2-5,-,TRBV30,many,CAWNGGGRSETQYF,TGTGCCTGGAACGGAGGGGGCAGGAGTGAGACCCAGTACTTC
TRBJ1-3,-,TRBV9,many,CASSVGSNSDGNTIYF,TGTGCCAGCAGCGTAGGGAGCAACTCTGATGGAAACACCATATATTTT
TRBJ2-5,-,TRBV4-1,many,CASSQGLVYQETQYF,TGCGCCAGCAGCCAAGGATTAGTGTACCAAGAGACCCAGTACTTC
TRBJ1-1,-,TRBV10-3,-,CAISRGGMNTEAFF,TGTGCCATCAGTAGGGGCGGAATGAACACTGAAGCTTTCTTT
TRBJ1-1,-,TRBV12-3/TRBV12-4,many,CASSSETRTWRDTEAFF,TGTGCCAGCAGCTCAGAAACCCGAACCTGGCGGGACACTGAAGCTTTCTTT
TRBJ1-5,TRBD1,TRBV12-3/TRBV12-4,many,CASSQTTGRGLNQPQHF,TGTGCCAGCAGTCAAACAACCGGCAGGGGGCTAAATCAGCCCCAGCATTTT
TRBJ1-2,-,TRBV7-2,many,CASTPEGDAAYGYTF,TGTGCCAGCACCCCCGAGGGGGATGCGGCCTATGGCTACACCTTC
TRBJ2-7,TRBD2,TRBV6-1,-,CASTRTSGVDEQYF,TGTGCCAGCACGAGGACTAGCGGGGTCGACGAGCAGTACTTC
TRBJ2-2,-,TRBV19,-,CASSITAQNTGELFF,TGTGCCAGTAGTATTACCGCTCAAAACACCGGGGAGCTGTTTTTT